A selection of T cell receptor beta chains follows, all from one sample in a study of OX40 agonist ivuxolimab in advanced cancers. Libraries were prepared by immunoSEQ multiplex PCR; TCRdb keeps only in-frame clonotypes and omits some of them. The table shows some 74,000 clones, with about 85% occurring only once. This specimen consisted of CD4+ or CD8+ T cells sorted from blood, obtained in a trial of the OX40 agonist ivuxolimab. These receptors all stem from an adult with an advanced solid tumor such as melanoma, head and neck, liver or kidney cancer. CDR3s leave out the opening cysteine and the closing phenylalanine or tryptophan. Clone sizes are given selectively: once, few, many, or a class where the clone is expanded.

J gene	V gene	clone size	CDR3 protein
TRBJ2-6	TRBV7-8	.	ASSLKGSSSSGANVLT
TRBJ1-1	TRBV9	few	ASTPEGGGVMNTEAF
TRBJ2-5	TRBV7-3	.	ASSLIAQETQY
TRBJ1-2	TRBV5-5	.	ASSFTGISNYGYT
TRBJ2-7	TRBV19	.	ASSPRTGGSYEQY
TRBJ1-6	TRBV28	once	ASVPGQGTSPLH
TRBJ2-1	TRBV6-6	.	ASRATAWDEQF
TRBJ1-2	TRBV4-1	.	ASSQDNSYGYT
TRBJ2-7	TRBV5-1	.	ASSAPGQGSWYEQY
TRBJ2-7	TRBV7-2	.	ASSRRNNAYEQY
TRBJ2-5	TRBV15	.	ATSRGETQY
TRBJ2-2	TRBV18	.	ASSNQQGAGELF
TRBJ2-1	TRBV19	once	ASSIGVGVTPF
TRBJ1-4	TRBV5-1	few	ASSQGGQGGEKLF
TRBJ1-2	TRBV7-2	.	ASSPRQGAGGYT
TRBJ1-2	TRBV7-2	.	ASSFSPGVGNYGYT
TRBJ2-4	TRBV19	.	ASSIGLGQDRPKNIQY
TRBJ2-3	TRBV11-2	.	ASSARGGTDTQY
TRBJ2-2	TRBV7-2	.	ASSFQASGELF
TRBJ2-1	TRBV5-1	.	ASSLARIAGGPGEQF